This T cell receptor (beta chain) is from a study of T cell changes during pregnancy in multiple sclerosis. The V segment lost 4 bases and the J segment 1 base; nucleotides outside the gene matches: 4. The germline V gene has CDR1 SEHNR and CDR2 FQNEAQ (reference sequence). This CDR3 is built from 15 residues. The method was immunoSEQ multiplex PCR; TCRdb's version includes in-frame clones alone and lacks a portion of them. The sample carries around 100,000 clones, approximately 94% recorded once. This chain joins TRBV7-9 and TRBJ2-3, with 8 nucleotides matching TRBD1. The material was peripheral blood, obtained before pregnancy. This receptor was obtained from a female donor with multiple sclerosis, enrolled in a pregnancy study. This CDR3 reads CASSSGGAGTDTQYF. The DNA for the CDR3 is TGTGCCAGCAGCTCAGGGGGCGCGGGCACAGATACGCAGTATTTT.